These T cell receptor beta chains were read from a single sample in a study of human CD8 memory T cell subsets. TCRdb re-called the 5' RACE reads and gives one entry per CDR3 protein, without DNA. This table holds about 6,700 distinct CDR3 sequences. The sample consisted of CD8+ T cells from PBMCs. These receptors all stem from a human donor in good health. Each CDR3 is given with its conserved first and last residue. Part of the rows lack a size; the others show once, few, many or a class for expanded clones.

j_call,clone_size,v_call,cdr3_aa
TRBJ1-1,-,TRBV28,CASRPAGGRLGAFF
TRBJ2-7,-,TRBV28,CASSLLGTVSSYEQYF
TRBJ1-1,-,TRBV7-6,CASSPYEGGTEAFF
TRBJ2-4,-,TRBV6-1,CASSEFGTGGIEEDIQYF
TRBJ2-1,-,TRBV5-1,CASSLGGEQFF
TRBJ2-3,-,TRBV9,CASSVGDTSTDTQYF
TRBJ1-1,medium-sized,TRBV29-1,CSVGGWPEAFF
TRBJ1-3,-,TRBV21-1,CASSKNRMSSGNTIYF
TRBJ2-7,-,TRBV6-5,CASSYSQGASYEQYF
TRBJ2-1,-,TRBV27,CASSTINNEQFF
TRBJ2-7,medium-sized,TRBV28,CASSPGLAGGHRGHEQYF
TRBJ1-1,-,TRBV12-3/TRBV12-4,CASSLSGKNGEAFF
TRBJ2-1,-,TRBV5-1,CASRKGLDYNEQFF
TRBJ2-2,-,TRBV4-2,CASSQGPTGTGELFF
TRBJ2-7,-,TRBV5-1,CASSPLGGEIYEQYF
TRBJ1-1,-,TRBV3-1,CASSQTPNTEAFF
TRBJ2-2,-,TRBV4-1,CASSQMEGTGELFF
TRBJ2-1,-,TRBV19,CASSMAAGNNEQFF
TRBJ1-2,-,TRBV13,CASSLGLADRVAGYTF
TRBJ2-5,-,TRBV25-1,CASVNGAEETQYF
TRBJ1-1,-,TRBV29-1,CSVNRGSEAFF
TRBJ2-1,-,TRBV28,CASSPSINEQFF
TRBJ2-7,medium-sized,TRBV6-2/TRBV6-3,CASSYSLGLDEQYF
TRBJ2-2,-,TRBV7-2,CASSSGYLGELFF
TRBJ1-1,-,TRBV14,CASSRGGNTEAFF
TRBJ2-2,-,TRBV24-1,CATSVLGTGELFF
TRBJ2-3,-,TRBV7-9,CASSLAVGRAADTQYF
TRBJ2-2,medium-sized,TRBV29-1,CSVRSTGELFF
TRBJ2-2,medium-sized,TRBV15,CATSRDLLAGEDPTGELFF
TRBJ2-7,medium-sized,TRBV6-6,CASSYWLEQYF
TRBJ2-1,-,TRBV2,CASIAYNEQFF
TRBJ1-5,-,TRBV15,CAIGQVVNQPQHF
TRBJ2-1,medium-sized,TRBV28,CASSSGDLGNEQFF
TRBJ1-6,-,TRBV6-1,CASSGPQGGPSPLHF
TRBJ2-5,-,TRBV12-3/TRBV12-4,CASRRRSETQYF
TRBJ2-2,-,TRBV29-1,CSVAPPHRGTTGELFF
TRBJ2-1,-,TRBV27,CASSTQGTSGSNEQFF
TRBJ1-5,-,TRBV20-1,CSASFRNSNQPQHF
TRBJ2-1,-,TRBV5-1,CASSSFGGSDEQFF
TRBJ2-7,-,TRBV29-1,CSVETVRDEQYF
TRBJ1-5,-,TRBV21-1,CASSKGGRAICLQPQHF
TRBJ2-2,medium-sized,TRBV28,CASSFRDSPDFSRSTGELFF
TRBJ2-1,-,TRBV11-2,CASSLVGLAGGPPYNEQFF
TRBJ2-5,-,TRBV25-1,CASSPGAFQYF
TRBJ2-1,large,TRBV29-1,CSVDVGGEQFF
TRBJ2-7,-,TRBV7-8,CASSPSGGLYEQYF
TRBJ2-7,-,TRBV27,CASSLMASGEQYF